Below are 12 T cell receptor beta chains sequenced from a single sample in a study of identical twins (TCRdb year 2016). Library method: 5' RACE. For sequencing, an Illumina HiSeq 2000 was employed. TCRdb itself trimmed the public reads at Q25 with fastp, ran MiXCR and retained productive beta chains. All rows with the same CDR3 protein become a single entry with the most common DNA and genes. In this sample the table shows nearly 900,000 distinct CDR3 sequences, 12% of which occur a single time. The ten top clones hold roughly 1.5% of the sample. The same specimen was also included in a second study, on yellow fever vaccine responses in identical twins.

Sequencing was performed on PBMCs. Source of these receptors: a woman aged 18-29 years in good health.

The J gene is TRBJ2-2, the V gene TRBV5-5; weak D call: TRBD1 (6 bases). The CDR3 is 15 amino acids. Between the trimmed V and J ends, which lost 3 bases and 0 bases, there was a span of 9 bases. The germline V gene encodes CDR1 SGHKS and CDR2 YYEKEE (reference sequence). The CDR3 spells CASSWTASNTGELFF. For the CDR3, the DNA is TGTGCCAGCAGCTGGACAGCTTCGAACACCGGGGAGCTGTTTTTT.

This clonotype was detected only a few times. This rearrangement joins TRBV2 to TRBJ1-2, with D tentatively TRBD1 (6 bases). Germline CDR1 is SNHLY and CDR2 is FYNNEI. V lost 7 bases and J lost 4, with 16 bases in between. This CDR3 has 14 amino acids. The CDR3 bases are TGTGCCAGCACTTCGTTAGGACAGCCCTATGGCTACACCTTC. It specifies CASTSLGQPYGYTF.

This clonotype was seen a few times. The CDR3 spells CSVITGAATNEKLFF. CDR3 DNA sequence: TGCAGCGTTATCACAGGGGCCGCAACTAATGAAAAACTGTTTTTT. The genes are TRBV29-1 and TRBJ1-4, with 7 positions matching TRBD1. The CDR3 totals 15 residues. V lost 5 bases, J lost 0 bases, and 6 bases stayed unmatched. Germline V gene data show CDR1 as SQVTM and CDR2 as ANQGSEA. The entire variable domain, with the rest obtained from reference TRBV29-1 and TRBJ1-4, is as follows: SAVISQKPSRDICQRGTSLTIQCQVDSQVTMMFWYRQQPGQSLTLIATANQGSEATYESGFVIDKFPISRPNLTFSTLTVSNMSPEDSSIYLCSVITGAATNEKLFFGSGTQLSVL.

This clonotype has only a few counts. The CDR3 bases are TGTGCCAGCTCCGTACAGGGGGTCCACGAGCAGTACTTC. This encodes CASSVQGVHEQYF. The gene calls are TRBV18 and TRBJ2-7; the match to TRBD1 covers 8 bases. J gave up 5 bases and V 6 bases, and 6 bases lay outside the gene matches. The CDR3 has 13 residues. In germline, CDR1 is KGHSH, CDR2 LQKENI.

V is TRBV27 and J is TRBJ1-1, with 9 bases lining up with TRBD1. V gave up 4 bases and J gave up 0 bases; unmatched junction bases: 12. Looked up from germline, CDR1 is MNHEY and CDR2 is SMNVEV (reference sequence). The CDR3 extends over 18 amino acids. The CDR3 is CASSSDRGSPYMNTEAFF. The DNA for the CDR3 is TGTGCCAGCAGTTCCGACAGGGGGAGTCCCTACATGAACACTGAAGCTTTCTTT.

This clonotype was picked up many times. The chain has TRBV9 and TRBJ1-1; D may be TRBD1 (6 bases). Germline values: CDR1 SGDLS, CDR2 YYNGEE. The CDR3 sequence is 15 residues long. The V end was cut by 3 bases, the J end by 0 bases, with 12 bases between. Here the CDR3 DNA reads TGTGCCAGCAGCGCGGGACAAGCATTGAACACTGAAGCTTTCTTT. Its translation: CASSAGQALNTEAFF.

The chain couples TRBV20-1 to TRBJ2-5; tentative D call: TRBD2 (5 bases). This CDR3 contains 14 residues. Germline V gives CDR1 DFQATT, CDR2 SNEGSKA (reference sequence). Trimming pared 2 bases from V and 2 bases from J, leaving 12 bases between. As DNA, the CDR3 is TGCAGTGCTAGACCCGCGGGCAAACAAGAGACCCAGTACTTC. Protein: CSARPAGKQETQYF.

This clonotype was seen repeatedly, ten times or more. The chain employs TRBV12-3 or TRBV12-4 and TRBJ2-1; tentatively, D is TRBD1 (6 bases). V lost 4 bases to trimming and J lost 15 bases, with 13 bases between them. The CDR3 spans 11 residues. The CDR3 DNA reads TGTGCCAGCAGTTCCCAGGGGCTAGGGTTCTTC. Its protein is CASSSQGLGFF.

This clonotype was seen more than once but under ten times. The chain combines TRBV5-1 with TRBJ2-3; tentative D call: TRBD1 (5 bases). Looked up from germline, CDR1 is SGHRS and CDR2 is YFSETQ. CDR3 size: 17 residues. The V end was cut by 1 base, the J end by 0 bases, with 15 bases between. As DNA, the CDR3 is TGCGCCAGCAGCTTGTTGGGCAGGGCGACTAGCACAGATACGCAGTATTTT. Amino acids: CASSLLGRATSTDTQYF.

This clonotype was observed a handful of times. The chain carries TRBV20-1 and TRBJ1-1, with D unclear. V lost 3 bases and J lost 8, with 13 bases in between. From germline, CDR1 is DFQATT and CDR2 SNEGSKA (reference sequence). The CDR3 is 12 residues long. The CDR3 reads CSARVQAKEAFF. Written as DNA, the CDR3 is TGCAGTGCTAGGGTCCAGGCGAAGGAAGCTTTCTTT.

The V and J genes are TRBV11-2 and TRBJ2-7; D ambiguous. The V and J ends lost 5 bases and 0 bases respectively, with 11 bases between them. The CDR3 is made up of 14 amino acids. Germline V CDR1 and CDR2: SGHAT, FQNNGV. The CDR3 nucleotides are TGTGCCAGCAGCGAAACAAGGATCTCCTACGAGCAGTACTTC. Encoded protein: CASSETRISYEQYF.

The chain couples TRBV5-1 to TRBJ2-5; unclear D gene. Germline CDR1 SGHRS, CDR2 YFSETQ. The CDR3 extends over 15 amino acids. V was cut by 1 base and J by 2 bases, with 12 bases left in between. CDR3 loop: CASSLLGTAQETQYF. In DNA, the CDR3 is TGCGCCAGCAGCTTGTTGGGCACCGCTCAAGAGACCCAGTACTTC.